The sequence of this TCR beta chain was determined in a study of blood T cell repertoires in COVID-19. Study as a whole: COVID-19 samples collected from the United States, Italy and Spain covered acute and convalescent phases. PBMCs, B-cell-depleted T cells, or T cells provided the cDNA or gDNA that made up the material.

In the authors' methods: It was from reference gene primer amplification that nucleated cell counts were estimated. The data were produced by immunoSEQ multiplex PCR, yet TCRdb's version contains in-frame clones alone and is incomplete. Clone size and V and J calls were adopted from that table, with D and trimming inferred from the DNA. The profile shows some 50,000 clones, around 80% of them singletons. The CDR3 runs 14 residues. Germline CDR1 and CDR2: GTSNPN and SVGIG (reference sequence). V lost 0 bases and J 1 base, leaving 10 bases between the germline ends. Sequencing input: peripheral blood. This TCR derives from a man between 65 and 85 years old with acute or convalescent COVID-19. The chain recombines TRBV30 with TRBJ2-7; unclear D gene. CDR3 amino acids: CAWSVGVGSYEQYF. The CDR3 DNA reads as TGTGCCTGGAGTGTAGGAGTCGGTTCCTACGAGCAGTACTTC.